These 18 T cell receptor beta chains share one sample of origin, sequenced in a study of blood T cell repertoires in COVID-19. The table came from immunoSEQ multiplex PCR; TCRdb's copy has only in-frame clones and leaves some out. The top ten hold about 3% of the sample, which has fewer than 200,000 clones, about 74% seen once. Sequences were obtained from peripheral blood. All receptors come from a woman older than 75 with acute or convalescent COVID-19.

The chain employs TRBV28 and TRBJ1-3; D gene unclear. CDR1 is MDHEN, CDR2 SYDVKM, per germline. V shed 5 bases and J shed 4 bases, with 6 bases lying between them. The CDR3 is 12 residues long. The CDR3 DNA reads TGTGCCAGCAGTCCCCCGGGAAACACCATATATTTT. Translated: CASSPPGNTIYF.

This sequence joins TRBV10-3 and TRBJ2-7; 7 bases match TRBD2. J lost 3 bases, V lost 8 bases, and 4 bases had no gene match. This CDR3 region has 12 residues. The germline CDR1 and CDR2 sequences are ENHRY and SYGVKD. Written as DNA, the CDR3 is TGTGCCATCTTGGGGGGGGACTACGAGCAGTACTTC. Protein product: CAILGGDYEQYF.

V and J are TRBV6-1 and TRBJ2-7, with 14 positions matching TRBD2. There are 18 residues in the CDR3. Germline V CDR1 and CDR2: MNHNS, SASEGT. The V gene end was trimmed by 3 bases and the J gene end by 0 bases; junction bases not matched to a gene: 7. The CDR3 region has the DNA TGTGCCAGCAGTGAGTGGACTAGCGGGAGGTGGGACTCCTACGAGCAGTACTTC. Its translation: CASSEWTSGRWDSYEQYF.

This clone appeared a single time. J is TRBJ1-1 and V is TRBV5-1; 8 nucleotides align to TRBD1. J lost 0 bases, V lost 0 bases, and 13 bases had no gene match. The V gene's germline CDR1 is SGHRS and CDR2 YFSETQ. This CDR3 is built from 19 residues. The CDR3 DNA sequence: TGCGCCAGCAGCTTGGGGCTAGCGGGACAGGTTCCCTTGAACACTGAAGCTTTCTTT. Its protein is CASSLGLAGQVPLNTEAFF.

The chain joins TRBV7-2 to TRBJ2-1; D might be TRBD1 (6 bases). Germline V CDR1 and CDR2: SGHTA, FQGNSA. The CDR3 runs 14 residues. The V gene lost 1 base and the J gene lost 9 bases, with 13 bases spanning the gap. DNA for the CDR3: TGTGCCAGCAGCTTAGTGGGCCAGGGGAGTGAGCAGTTCTTC. Its translation: CASSLVGQGSEQFF.

The V gene is TRBV7-9, the J gene TRBJ1-1, with D hard to call. This CDR3 has 14 residues. Trimming cost V 7 bases and J 4 bases, with 16 bases left between them. Germline V lookup: CDR1 SEHNR, CDR2 FQNEAQ (reference sequence). The CDR3, as DNA: TGTGCCAGCACCATCGGAGGCTCGGGCACTGAAGCTTTCTTT. This translates into CASTIGGSGTEAFF.

The CDR3 here is CASSPPGGAETQYF. In DNA, the CDR3 is TGTGCCAGCAGCCCCCCAGGAGGCGCGGAGACCCAGTACTTC. The rearrangement joins TRBV28 to TRBJ2-5; maybe TRBD2 (5 bases). V lost 6 bases to trimming and J lost 5 bases, with 16 bases between them. The CDR3 is 14 amino acids. CDR1 and CDR2 (germline): MDHEN, SYDVKM.

This clone was recorded once. The chain is built from TRBV6-5 and TRBJ1-4; the match to TRBD1 covers 7 bases. This CDR3 has 14 residues. Looked up from germline, CDR1 is MNHEY and CDR2 is SVGAGI. V was pared by 7 bases and J by 4 bases, with 6 bases of the junction left unmatched. In nucleotides, the CDR3 is TGTGCCAGCACACCGGGACAGTATAATGAAAAACTGTTTTTT. Translated, it gives CASTPGQYNEKLFF.

The chain joins TRBV24-1 to TRBJ1-2; 8 bases are shared with TRBD1. The CDR3 is 13 amino acids. V lost 4 bases, J lost 8 bases, and 5 bases stayed unmatched. CDR1 KGHDR and CDR2 SFDVKD come from the germline V gene. CDR3: CATSDPDRGGYTF. The CDR3 region has the DNA TGTGCCACCAGTGACCCCGACAGGGGAGGCTACACCTTC.

This clone was seen a few times. The chain carries TRBV3-1 (or the pseudogene TRBV3-2) and TRBJ1-2; TRBD1 might be the D (5 bases). V dropped 8 bases and J dropped 8 bases, with 15 bases sitting between them. CDR1 and CDR2 from the germline V gene are LGHDT and YNNKEL (reference sequence). CDR3 length: 12 amino acids. Written as DNA, the CDR3 is TGTGCCAGCGCCACGGGGGGACGCGGCTACACCTTC. Protein sequence: CASATGGRGYTF.

This chain links TRBV5-8 with TRBJ2-6; the D gene is possibly TRBD1 (6 bases). V was pared by 0 bases and J by 2 bases, with 9 bases between. This CDR3 has 16 amino acids. Germline-derived CDR1 and CDR2 are SGHTS and YDEGEE. The CDR3 is CASSLAGVAGANVLTF. CDR3 bases: TGTGCCAGCAGCTTGGCAGGGGTTGCTGGGGCCAACGTCCTGACTTTC.

A few counts support this clone. V usage is TRBV5-8 and J usage is TRBJ2-1; 8 positions agree with TRBD2. CDR3 length equals 15 residues. Looked up from germline, CDR1 is SGHTS and CDR2 is YDEGEE. V shed 0 bases and J 7 bases; nucleotides not matched to a gene: 6. The CDR3 region is CASSLGTSSINEQFF. CDR3 nucleotides: TGTGCCAGCAGCTTGGGGACTAGCTCCATAAATGAGCAGTTCTTC.

This chain uses TRBV5-1 with TRBJ2-6; D is perhaps TRBD1 (5 bases). The CDR3 contains 14 residues. Germline CDR1 and CDR2: SGHRS and YFSETQ. V lost 3 bases to trimming and J lost 4 bases, with 8 bases between them. In DNA, the CDR3 is TGCGCCAGCAGCTCAGGGTCGGGGGCCAACGTCCTGACTTTC. This encodes CASSSGSGANVLTF.

The chain carries TRBV27 and TRBJ1-6, with D possibly matching TRBD1 (5 bases). There are 19 residues in the CDR3. Trimming left V 5 bases short and J 6 bases short, with 26 bases between. Germline CDR1 and CDR2: MNHEY and SMNVEV (reference sequence). The CDR3 loop is CASSPYPWSGLRSNSPLHF. The CDR3 nucleotides are TGTGCCAGCAGTCCATACCCTTGGTCAGGGCTCAGGAGTAATTCACCCCTCCACTTT.

V usage is TRBV5-4 and J usage is TRBJ2-2; D remains ambiguous. V lost 3 bases and J 2 bases, leaving 11 bases between the germline ends. There are 15 residues in the CDR3. Per germline, CDR1 SGHNT and CDR2 YYREEE (reference sequence). The CDR3 region has the DNA TGTGCCAGCAGCTCGTCCAGCGCCAACACCGGGGAGCTGTTTTTT. This encodes CASSSSSANTGELFF.

In DNA, the CDR3 is TGTGCCAGCAGCTTGGACGGAGGTCCGTACGAGCAGTACTTC. This sequence encodes CASSLDGGPYEQYF. This sequence joins TRBV7-2 and TRBJ2-7; D is perhaps TRBD2 (5 bases). Germline values: CDR1 SGHTA, CDR2 FQGNSA. The V and J ends lost 3 bases and 4 bases respectively, with 13 bases between them. This CDR3 spans 14 amino acids.

This rearrangement joins TRBV28 to TRBJ1-2; tentative D call: TRBD1 (6 bases). This CDR3 has 15 residues. Germline values: CDR1 MDHEN, CDR2 SYDVKM. The germline V and J ends were trimmed by 6 bases and 0 bases, with 14 bases remaining between them. CDR3 bases: TGTGCCAGCAGCTCTCGGGGGGCTGCTAACTATGGCTACACCTTC. Its translation is CASSSRGAANYGYTF.

This chain uses TRBV7-9 with TRBJ1-1, with 12 bases lining up with TRBD1. Germline-derived CDR1 and CDR2 are SEHNR and FQNEAQ (reference sequence). The CDR3 runs 16 residues. The ends lost 6 bases at V and 4 bases at J; junction bases unmatched: 9. CDR3 sequence: CASSIFGTGGGTEAFF. DNA for the CDR3: TGTGCCAGCAGTATTTTCGGGACAGGGGGCGGCACTGAAGCTTTCTTT.